The rows below give T cell receptor beta chains drawn from one sample of a study of cytomegalovirus exposure and HLA in healthy donors. TCRdb's table, derived via immunoSEQ multiplex PCR, lists solely in-frame clones and lacks some. The sample gives roughly 120,000 clones, about four fifths of which show up once; over 2% is in the top ten. Sequenced sample: PBMCs. These receptors came from a woman in her thirties in good health and CMV-seronegative. The CDR3 runs from the conserved cysteine through the conserved F or W. The D gene is left open where the match is weak. A clone size is listed for some rows: how often the clone was seen (once, few, many), or a class if it is expanded.

D gene	V gene	clone size	J gene	CDR3 protein	CDR3 DNA
TRBD1	TRBV27	-	TRBJ2-1	CASKTGGNEQFF	TGTGCCAGCAAAACAGGGGGCAATGAGCAGTTCTTC
-	TRBV7-2	-	TRBJ2-5	CASSLRQGTIQETQYF	TGTGCCAGCAGCCTTCGACAGGGGACTATCCAAGAGACCCAGTACTTC
-	TRBV12-2	-	TRBJ2-3	CASRVGGGGLAGVRGTDTQYF	TGTGCAAGTCGCGTGGGCGGTGGGGGACTAGCGGGAGTAAGGGGCACAGATACGCAGTATTTT
TRBD1	TRBV28	once	TRBJ1-2	CASRGTGERGVVYTF	TGTGCCAGCAGGGGGACAGGGGAGAGGGGTGTTGTTTACACCTTC
-	TRBV28	-	TRBJ2-7	CASRRGGKSYEQYF	TGTGCCAGCAGGAGGGGGGGCAAAAGCTACGAGCAGTACTTC
TRBD1	TRBV19	-	TRBJ1-2	CASSGGQGYGYTF	TGTGCCAGTAGTGGCGGACAGGGATATGGCTACACCTTC
-	TRBV11-2	once	TRBJ2-4	CASSLDQNIIARLAKNIQYF	TGTGCCAGCAGCTTAGATCAGAACATAATTGCGAGGCTAGCCAAAAACATTCAGTACTTC
TRBD1	TRBV23-1	-	TRBJ1-5	CASRLSSGRDRQFQPQHF	TGCGCCAGTAGGTTAAGCTCAGGCCGGGACAGGCAGTTCCAGCCCCAGCATTTT
-	TRBV15	-	TRBJ2-3	CATSTFGRERRTDTQYF	TGTGCCACCAGCACATTTGGGCGGGAACGGCGCACAGATACGCAGTATTTT
TRBD2	TRBV2	-	TRBJ2-1	CASRLGVLAGSSVGNNEQFF	TGTGCCAGCAGGCTGGGGGTACTAGCGGGATCTTCCGTCGGAAACAATGAGCAGTTCTTC
-	TRBV21-1	-	TRBJ1-4	CASIPTELEKPPNEKLFF	TGTGCCAGCATACCAACGGAATTGGAGAAACCTCCTAATGAAAAACTGTTTTTT
-	TRBV7-3	few	TRBJ2-3	CASSLIGHSTDTQYF	TGTGCCAGCAGCTTAATTGGCCATAGCACAGATACGCAGTATTTT
-	TRBV30	-	TRBJ2-7	CAWSRQDREVDEQYF	TGTGCCTGGAGTCGTCAAGACAGGGAGGTTGACGAGCAGTACTTC
-	TRBV9	-	TRBJ2-7	CASSVGARSGEQYF	TGTGCCAGCAGCGTAGGGGCCCGGTCGGGGGAGCAGTACTTC
-	TRBV19	-	TRBJ1-2	CASNIQGAANYGYTF	TGTGCCAGTAATATTCAAGGGGCGGCTAACTATGGCTACACCTTC
-	TRBV5-4	few	TRBJ2-2	CASSSTGDPGELFF	TGTGCCAGCAGCTCGACTGGAGATCCCGGGGAGCTGTTTTTT
TRBD1	TRBV5-1	-	TRBJ2-7	CASSPVPGGSYEQYF	TGCGCCAGCAGCCCGGTCCCAGGGGGCTCCTACGAGCAGTACTTC
TRBD2	TRBV7-3	few	TRBJ2-1	CASSLGTSGTYNEQFF	TGTGCCAGCAGCTTGGGGACTAGTGGCACCTACAATGAGCAGTTCTTC
-	TRBV7-6	-	TRBJ2-7	CASSPQVAEFDYEQYF	TGTGCCAGCAGCCCCCAGGTAGCGGAGTTTGACTACGAGCAGTACTTC
TRBD1	TRBV27	once	TRBJ2-7	CASSTRQGREQYF	TGTGCCAGCAGTACCCGACAGGGCCGAGAGCAGTACTTC
-	TRBV2	few	TRBJ2-1	CASSEWGDNEQFF	TGTGCCAGCAGTGAATGGGGGGATAATGAGCAGTTCTTC
TRBD1	TRBV29-1	-	TRBJ1-5	CSAVRDSDQPQHF	TGCAGCGCTGTGCGGGACAGTGATCAGCCCCAGCATTTT